This T cell receptor (beta chain) emerged from a study of metastatic and nonmetastatic thyroid tumors. Study background: Blood and tumor or nodule tissue repertoires from malignant and benign thyroid patients were compared. Whole-study results and caveats: In blood and tumor, TCR beta diversity was reportedly significantly higher in malignant thyroid tumors than in benign nodules.

Trimming pared 1 base from V and 3 bases from J, leaving 7 bases between. Per germline, CDR1 LGHNT and CDR2 FRNRAP. The CDR3 sequence is 13 residues long. Not a single patient had been given any form of treatment at any point before undergoing thyroid surgery. Authors' processing steps: Variation in CDR3 across clinicopathological groups served as the basis for constructing a distant-metastasis classifier in papillary thyroid cancer. Using MiXCR, TCRdb reanalyzed the PCR reads. Here the V and J calls rest on TCRdb's processing, not on the authors' analysis. Of roughly 5,100 clones in the sample, over 30% were seen once. This clone was detected a few times. What it binds is unknown.

Sample: adjacent normal tissue. This chain uses TRBV12-5 with TRBJ2-7, with D possibly being TRBD2 (5 bases). The TCR originated in a female donor with papillary thyroid cancer or a benign thyroid nodule (not recorded which). Some clones in this sample may be carry-over from other donors' samples. CDR3 region: CASGLERVYEQYF. As DNA, the CDR3 is TGTGCTAGTGGTTTGGAGAGGGTCTACGAGCAGTACTTC.